The 28 T cell receptor beta chains reported below all come from one sample, sequenced in a study of spatial heterogeneity in lung cancer. Time point defined: sample taken at primary tumor resection. Study conclusions and caveats: For expanded intratumoral alpha and beta TCRs, counts tracked tumor mutation counts.

Which antigens these TCRs recognize remains unknown. TCRdb re-derived calls from the 5' RACE reads in MiXCR, one entry per CDR3 protein. The data contain several thousand distinct CDR3 sequences, roughly 13% of them singletons. The sample in question was lung tumor tissue, obtained at surgery. The receptors derive from a male donor with early-stage non-small cell lung cancer.

Many counts were recorded for this clonotype. Since the library was made to target alpha chains, this beta chain is a stray read and its abundance is not meaningful. CDR3 sequence: CASREDLNSNTEAFF. CDR3 nucleotides: TGTGCCAGCAGGGAAGACTTGAATTCTAACACTGAAGCTTTCTTT. The chain has TRBV6-2 or TRBV6-3 and TRBJ1-1; D is ambiguous. Germline values: CDR1 MNHEY, CDR2 SVGEGT. CDR3 length equals 15 residues. V was shortened by 6 bases and J by 2 bases, with 16 bases between the two germline ends.

In this sample, this clonotype turned up many times. Since it is a stray read in a library aimed at alpha chains, this beta chain has a size that is not meaningful. The J gene is TRBJ2-6, the V gene TRBV27; no firm D call. Between the trimmed V and J ends, which lost 5 bases and 2 bases, there was a span of 7 bases. The CDR3 has 14 amino acids. Germline CDR1 and CDR2: MNHEY and SMNVEV (reference sequence). The CDR3 protein is CASSQLTGANVLTF. In nucleotides, the CDR3 is TGTGCCAGCAGTCAACTCACTGGGGCCAACGTCCTGACTTTC.

By its share, this clonotype is large (0.1 to 1%). This beta chain was picked up by a library intended for alpha chains and is off target, so its count carries little meaning. V usage is TRBV11-2 and J usage is TRBJ2-6; D is unclear. This CDR3 has 15 residues. Trimming pared 7 bases from V and 1 base from J, leaving 11 bases between. CDR1 and CDR2 (germline): SGHAT, FQNNGV. The CDR3 nucleotides are TGTGCCAGCACCCGGAGTCTGTCTGGGGCCAACGTCCTGACTTTC. This encodes CASTRSLSGANVLTF.

Regarding this clonotype: As an off-target read in a library built for alpha chains, this beta chain has a frequency of little significance. This chain links TRBV9 with TRBJ1-1; D not resolved. CDR1 and CDR2 from the germline V gene are SGDLS and YYNGEE. Trimming removed 0 bases at V and 1 base at J, with 4 bases between. This CDR3 is 13 amino acids long. CDR3: CASSVGWNTEAFF. The CDR3 nucleotides are TGTGCCAGCAGCGTAGGTTGGAACACTGAAGCTTTCTTT.

With respect to this clonotype: Because the library targeted alpha chains, this beta chain is an off-target read whose size means little. The chain couples TRBV15 to TRBJ2-5, with 14 bases aligning to TRBD2. V was pared by 1 base and J by 4 bases, with 17 bases of the junction left unmatched. The germline V gene encodes CDR1 LNHNV and CDR2 YYDKDF (reference sequence). The CDR3 sequence is 21 residues long. CDR3 in DNA: TGTGCCACCAGCAGAGCCCTACTCCAGACAGGGACTAGCGGGAGACGAGAGACCCAGTACTTC. Translated: CATSRALLQTGTSGRRETQYF.

This clonotype was picked up many times. This beta chain is an off-target read within a library intended for alpha chains, so its frequency means little. The chain links TRBV7-2 to TRBJ2-5, with 13 bases matching TRBD2. Germline V gene sequence: CDR1 SGHTA, CDR2 FQGNSA. The V gene end was trimmed by 5 bases and the J gene end by 4 bases; junction bases not matched to a gene: 4. This CDR3 comprises 15 residues. The CDR3 nucleotides are TGTGCCAGCAGCAGGACTAGCGGGAGTTTAGAGACCCAGTACTTC. Protein: CASSRTSGSLETQYF. The variable domain in full, completed from reference TRBV7-2 and TRBJ2-5, reads GAGVSQSPSNKVTEKGKDVELRCDPISGHTALYWYRQSLGQGLEFLIYFQGNSAPDKSGLPSDRFSAERTGGSVSTLTIQRTQQEDSAVYLCASSRTSGSLETQYFGPGTRLLVL.

Turning to this clonotype: As an off-target read in a library built for alpha chains, this beta chain has a frequency of little significance. V and J are TRBV6-1 and TRBJ1-1, with D hard to call. The CDR3 has 16 residues. The germline V gene encodes CDR1 MNHNS and CDR2 SASEGT. Trimming took 2 bases from V and 0 from J, leaving 13 bases between them. The CDR3 reads CASSEYAGYMNTEAFF. Here the CDR3 DNA reads TGTGCCAGCAGTGAATACGCGGGTTACATGAACACTGAAGCTTTCTTT.

This clonotype was seen repeatedly, ten times or more. Since the library was made to target alpha chains, this beta chain is a stray read and its abundance is not meaningful. The chain links TRBV6-2 or TRBV6-3 to TRBJ1-4; no clear D gene. Trimming took 4 bases from V and 11 from J, leaving 8 bases between them. The CDR3 runs to 11 residues. Germline CDR1 is MNHEY and CDR2 is SVGEGT. The CDR3: CASSSRNKLFF. The CDR3 coding sequence is TGTGCCAGCAGTTCCCGAAATAAACTGTTTTTT.

This clonotype is medium-sized in the sample. The library was built for alpha chains, so this beta chain is an off-target read and its size means little. The V call is TRBV29-1, the J call TRBJ2-5; 13 nucleotides line up with TRBD2. The V gene's germline CDR1 is SQVTM and CDR2 ANQGSEA. Trimming took 4 bases from V and 2 from J; bases not matched to a gene: 7. The CDR3 loop spans 16 amino acids. CDR3 in amino acids: CSVAGTSGIHQETQYF. The CDR3 bases are TGCAGCGTTGCAGGGACTAGCGGGATCCATCAAGAGACCCAGTACTTC.

There are many counts of this clonotype. This beta chain is a stray read from a library made for alpha chains; its abundance is not meaningful. The CDR3 DNA follows: TGTGCCAGCAGCCGTCGGGACCAAGAGACCCAGTACTTC. Its protein product is CASSRRDQETQYF. The V call is TRBV7-2, the J call TRBJ2-5, with D uncertain. The germline V gene encodes CDR1 SGHTA and CDR2 FQGNSA. The length of the CDR3 is 13 residues. Trimming removed 5 bases from V and 0 bases from J, with 7 bases in between.

By share, this clonotype counts as medium-sized. The size of this beta chain means little, since it is a stray read in a library made for alpha chains. The genes are TRBV5-1 and TRBJ2-5, with unresolved D. Germline V gene sequence: CDR1 SGHRS, CDR2 YFSETQ. V was shortened by 3 bases and J by 4 bases, with 4 bases between the two germline ends. The CDR3 length is 11 residues. The CDR3 sequence: CASSWLETQYF. The CDR3 DNA reads TGCGCCAGCAGCTGGTTAGAGACCCAGTACTTC.

This clonotype showed up many times. Found in a library prepared for alpha chains, this beta chain is an off-target read, and its abundance has little meaning. The rearrangement joins TRBV6-6 to TRBJ1-5; unclear D gene. Germline values: CDR1 MNHNY, CDR2 SVGAGI (reference sequence). Deletions cut 7 bases from V and 5 bases from J, with 15 bases between. The CDR3 covers 14 residues. CDR3 DNA: TGTGCCAGCACTGGACCCTATCCTTATCAGCCCCAGCATTTT. This codes for CASTGPYPYQPQHF.

This clonotype was counted a few times. As an off-target read in a library built for alpha chains, this beta chain has a frequency of little significance. The genes are TRBV6-6 and TRBJ2-4; D might be TRBD1 (5 bases). The CDR3 loop spans 16 amino acids. With 2 bases removed from V and 9 bases from J, the gap between germline ends came to 20 bases. Germline V gene data show CDR1 as MNHNY and CDR2 as SVGAGI (reference sequence). CDR3 DNA: TGTGCCAGCAGTTACAAGGGGCTACCTAATTGGGGCATTCAGTACTTC. Its protein is CASSYKGLPNWGIQYF.

By share of the sample, this clonotype is medium-sized. Because the library targeted alpha chains, this beta chain is an off-target read whose size means little. The genes are TRBV7-6 and TRBJ2-2; 7 bases match TRBD2. This CDR3 is built from 17 residues. The V segment lost 7 bases and the J segment 5 bases; nucleotides outside the gene matches: 16. The germline gives CDR1 SGHVS, CDR2 FNYEAQ. CDR3 sequence reads: CASTLTAGGRGTGELFF. The CDR3 region has the DNA TGTGCCAGCACCCTTACCGCGGGCGGGAGAGGGACCGGGGAGCTGTTTTTT. Based on the CDR3 plus reference TRBV7-6 and TRBJ2-2, the full variable domain is GAGVSQSPRYKVTKRGQDVALRCDPISGHVSLYWYRQALGQGPEFLTYFNYEAQQDKSGLPNDRFSAERPEGSISTLTIQRTEQRDSAMYRCASTLTAGGRGTGELFFGEGSRLTVL.

This clonotype was seen many times. For a library built for alpha chains, this beta chain is a stray read; little rests on its size. V and J are TRBV4-1 and TRBJ2-7; no reliable D call. This CDR3 has 11 amino acids. V lost 6 bases to trimming and J lost 7 bases, with 10 bases between them. The germline CDR1 and CDR2 sequences are MGHRA and YSYEKL. CDR3 sequence: CASSPTGEQYF. CDR3 sequence (DNA): TGCGCCAGCAGTCCAACGGGTGAGCAGTACTTC.

A single count supports this clonotype. This beta chain lies outside the target of a library built for alpha chains; its clone size means little. The chain carries TRBV6-5 and TRBJ2-3; the D is unclear. The V gene's germline CDR1 is MNHEY and CDR2 SVGAGI. V was cut by 6 bases and J by 9 bases, with 10 bases left in between. The CDR3 is 11 amino acids. For the CDR3, the DNA is TGTGCCAGCAGAAGACAAGAAACGCAGTATTTT. Protein: CASRRQETQYF.

Notes on this clonotype: Because the library targeted alpha chains, this beta chain is an off-target read whose size means little. The chain links TRBV20-1 to TRBJ2-7; 8 bases match TRBD2. Germline V gene data show CDR1 as DFQATT and CDR2 as SNEGSKA (reference sequence). The CDR3 is 14 amino acids. The trim removed 5 bases at V and 2 bases at J, leaving 8 bases unmatched. CDR3 amino acids: CSAEGPAGAYEQYF. The CDR3 coding sequence is TGCAGTGCTGAAGGTCCAGCGGGAGCCTACGAGCAGTACTTC.

This clonotype is termed medium-sized. Found in a library prepared for alpha chains, this beta chain is an off-target read, and its abundance has little meaning. The chain joins TRBV18 to TRBJ2-1; D is perhaps TRBD1 or TRBD2 (5 bases each). CDR1 is KGHSH, CDR2 LQKENI, per germline. The CDR3 is 15 residues long. V was clipped by 3 bases and J by 4 bases, with 13 bases between them. The CDR3 spells CASSPRDGEYNEQFF. CDR3 in DNA: TGTGCCAGCTCACCCAGGGACGGCGAATACAATGAGCAGTTCTTC.

In the case of this clonotype: A much larger clone lies a single base off, so this may be a read error. This beta chain appears as a stray read in a library generated for alpha chains; its size is not informative. The V gene is TRBV9, the J gene TRBJ2-7; 8 bases fit TRBD1. Germline loops: CDR1 SGDLS, CDR2 YYNGEE. The CDR3 is 14 residues long. DNA of the CDR3: TGTGACAGCAGCTCTACGGACAGGGTCTACGAGCAGTACTTC. As protein: CDSSSTDRVYEQYF.

The sample holds many counts of this clonotype. The library was designed around alpha chains, so this beta chain is a stray read whose abundance carries little weight. The V call is TRBV6-2 or TRBV6-3, the J call TRBJ2-7; weak D call: TRBD1 (5 bases). Germline CDR1 is MNHEY and CDR2 is SVGEGT. The CDR3 runs 14 residues. V lost 2 bases, J lost 3 bases, and 11 bases lay in between. CDR3 sequence (DNA): TGTGCCAGCAGTTACGGCAGGGCCCTCTACGAGCAGTACTTC. The encoded protein is CASSYGRALYEQYF.

This clonotype is termed medium-sized. The library was built for alpha chains, so this beta chain is an off-target read and its size means little. The chain employs TRBV6-2 or TRBV6-3 and TRBJ2-4, with D possibly matching TRBD2 (6 bases). Germline V gene data show CDR1 as MNHEY and CDR2 as SVGEGT. CDR3 size: 15 residues. The germline V and J ends were trimmed by 2 bases and 8 bases, with 16 bases remaining between them. The CDR3 reads CASSYAGPENDIQYF. The CDR3 DNA reads as TGTGCCAGCAGTTACGCGGGGCCCGAAAATGACATTCAGTACTTC.

As regards this clonotype: The library was built for alpha chains, so this beta chain is an off-target read and its size means little. The chain carries TRBV20-1 and TRBJ2-1; D is possibly TRBD2 (5 bases). Trimming removed 7 bases at V and 7 bases at J, with 17 bases between. The CDR3 extends over 13 amino acids. Looked up from germline, CDR1 is DFQATT and CDR2 is SNEGSKA (reference sequence). The CDR3 DNA reads TGCAGTGTCCCCTCCCGAGGCGGGAATGAGCAGTTCTTC. It encodes CSVPSRGGNEQFF.

This clonotype was seen repeatedly, ten times or more. The size of this beta chain means little, since it is a stray read in a library made for alpha chains. The rearrangement links TRBV27 to TRBJ2-7; no clear D gene. Per the germline V gene, CDR1 is MNHEY and CDR2 is SMNVEV (reference sequence). The V end was cut by 9 bases, the J end by 3 bases, with 9 bases between. CDR3 length equals 11 residues. DNA for the CDR3: TGTGCCAGTAAGACCCTCTACGAGCAGTACTTC. Its protein product is CASKTLYEQYF.

This clonotype was found many times. This beta chain is a stray read from a library made for alpha chains; its abundance is not meaningful. This chain links TRBV28 with TRBJ2-2, with no clear D. The CDR3 loop spans 14 amino acids. Deletions cut 4 bases from V and 8 bases from J, with 14 bases between. Germline V gene data show CDR1 as MDHEN and CDR2 as SYDVKM. As DNA, the CDR3 is TGTGCCAGCAGTTCCCCGGACCTTTTTGGGGAGCTGTTTTTT. Its protein product is CASSSPDLFGELFF. Full variable domain (remainder filled in from reference TRBV28 and TRBJ2-2): DVKVTQSSRYLVKRTGEKVFLECVQDMDHENMFWYRQDPGLGLRLIYFSYDVKMKEKGDIPEGYSVSREKKERFSLILESASTNQTSMYLCASSSPDLFGELFFGEGSRLTVL.

Of note for this clonotype: This beta chain is a stray sequence in a library constructed for alpha chains; its clone size is not meaningful. The rearrangement joins TRBV27 to TRBJ2-7, with 7 nucleotides matching TRBD1. The junction had 1 base not matched to a gene; V was cut back by 3 bases and J by 2 bases. CDR1 and CDR2 (germline): MNHEY, SMNVEV (reference sequence). The CDR3 is 13 amino acids. The DNA of the CDR3 is TGTGCCAGCAGTTTCACAGGGGCCTACGAGCAGTACTTC. It translates to CASSFTGAYEQYF.

In the case of this clonotype: For a library built for alpha chains, this beta chain is a stray read; little rests on its size. Here the CDR3 reads CSVGAEQNQPQHF. The CDR3 DNA is TGCAGCGTTGGGGCTGAGCAGAATCAGCCCCAGCATTTT. The rearrangement links TRBV29-1 to TRBJ1-5; D gene uncertain. CDR3 length: 13 amino acids. Trimming removed 4 bases at V and 4 bases at J, with 11 bases between. Germline V gene lookup returns CDR1 SQVTM and CDR2 ANQGSEA.

This clonotype came up many times. Being off target in a library aimed at alpha chains, this beta chain has a size of little meaning. V and J are TRBV27 and TRBJ2-5; 14 nucleotides align to TRBD2. In germline, CDR1 is MNHEY, CDR2 SMNVEV (reference sequence). The CDR3 covers 15 residues. The V segment lost 4 bases and the J segment 10 bases; nucleotides outside the gene matches: 8. DNA for the CDR3: TGTGCCAGCAGTTCCGGACTAGCGGGAGGAGGTGGCCAGTACTTC. This translates into CASSSGLAGGGGQYF.

This clonotype was picked up many times. This beta chain appears as a stray read in a library generated for alpha chains; its size is not informative. The chain has TRBV7-8 and TRBJ2-1, with 8 nucleotides matching TRBD2. Germline CDR1 reads SGHVS; CDR2 reads FQNEAQ. CDR3 length: 16 residues. J lost 8 bases, V lost 2 bases, and 11 bases had no gene match. The CDR3 is CASSLIATSARHEQFF. CDR3 nucleotides: TGTGCCAGCAGCTTAATCGCGACTAGCGCCCGCCATGAGCAGTTCTTC.